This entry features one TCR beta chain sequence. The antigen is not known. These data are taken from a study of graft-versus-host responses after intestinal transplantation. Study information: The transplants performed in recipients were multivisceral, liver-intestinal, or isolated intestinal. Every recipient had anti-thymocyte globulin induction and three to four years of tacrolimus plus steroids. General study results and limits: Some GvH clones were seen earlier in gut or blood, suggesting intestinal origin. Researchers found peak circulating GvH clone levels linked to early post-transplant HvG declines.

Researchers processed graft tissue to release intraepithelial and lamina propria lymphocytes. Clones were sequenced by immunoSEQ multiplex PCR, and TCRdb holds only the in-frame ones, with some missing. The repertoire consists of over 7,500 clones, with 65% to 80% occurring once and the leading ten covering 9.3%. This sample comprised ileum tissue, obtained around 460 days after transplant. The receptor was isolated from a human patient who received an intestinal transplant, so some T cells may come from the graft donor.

DNA for the CDR3: TGTGCCAGCAGCGCCTCAGGGGGCCCCACAGATACGCAGTATTTT. Translating it yields CASSASGGPTDTQYF. The chain uses TRBV9 and TRBJ2-3, with TRBD1 matching over 8 bases. The germline V gene encodes CDR1 SGDLS and CDR2 YYNGEE. The CDR3 has 15 residues. The V segment lost 3 bases and the J segment 2 bases; nucleotides outside the gene matches: 5.